The 14 T cell receptor beta chains below all came from one sample that was sequenced in a study of technical replicates of blood from four donors. Only in-frame clones appear in the TCRdb table, and some are missing; sequencing was by immunoSEQ multiplex PCR. The sample lists some 94,000 clones, about 95% occurring once. Specimen: T cells isolated from PBMCs. These receptors all stem from a human donor in good health.

The chain uses TRBV18 and TRBJ1-3; weak D call: TRBD1 (6 bases). The CDR3 runs 16 residues. Looked up from germline, CDR1 is KGHSH and CDR2 is LQKENI. V was shortened by 3 bases and J by 0 bases, with 12 bases between the two germline ends. In DNA form, the CDR3 reads TGTGCCAGCTCACCCATAGGGGGAAACTCTGGAAACACCATATATTTT. Amino acids: CASSPIGGNSGNTIYF.

The chain uses TRBV19 and TRBJ2-3; 8 bases are a match to TRBD1. The CDR3 is 14 amino acids. From germline, CDR1 is LNHDA and CDR2 SQIVND (reference sequence). V lost 6 bases, J lost 3 bases, and 5 bases stayed unmatched. The CDR3 nucleotides are TGTGCCAGTAGGAGGACAGGGATAACAGATACGCAGTATTTT. This gives the protein CASRRTGITDTQYF.

This clone was seen a single time. CDR3 DNA sequence: TGTGCCTGGCGAGAACTAGCGGGAGAGTTTGGGTATGAGCAGTTCTTC. Translating gives CAWRELAGEFGYEQFF. This chain links TRBV30 with TRBJ2-1, with 11 bases matching TRBD2. The germline gives CDR1 GTSNPN, CDR2 SVGIG (reference sequence). V trimming: 5 bases; J trimming: 8 bases; junction bases outside the gene matches: 14. There are 16 residues in the CDR3.

The chain is built from TRBV2 and TRBJ1-3, with D unclear. Germline V gene data show CDR1 as SNHLY and CDR2 as FYNNEI. CDR3 size: 17 residues. V was trimmed by 2 bases and J by 2 bases, leaving 16 bases between them. CDR3 sequence (DNA): TGTGCCAGCAGTGAATTTGAGGTCCTCGGAGCTGGAAACACCATATATTTT. Translation: CASSEFEVLGAGNTIYF. The variable domain in full, completed from reference TRBV2 and TRBJ1-3, reads EPEVTQTPSHQVTQMGQEVILRCVPISNHLYFYWYRQILGQKVEFLVSFYNNEISEKSEIFDDQFSVERPDGSNFTLKIRSTKLEDSAMYFCASSEFEVLGAGNTIYFGEGSWLTVV.

V and J are TRBV5-4 and TRBJ2-7; D is unresolved. Trimming cost V 0 bases and J 6 bases, with 10 bases left between them. The CDR3 length is 13 residues. Germline CDR1 SGHNT, CDR2 YYREEE (reference sequence). CDR3 DNA: TGTGCCAGCAGCTTGGCCTCCGTCGGCGAGCAGTACTTC. Translation gives CASSLASVGEQYF.

V gene TRBV12-5 combines with J gene TRBJ1-3; 9 bases line up with TRBD1. In germline, CDR1 is LGHNT, CDR2 FRNRAP. The CDR3 loop spans 14 amino acids. Germline trimming cut 10 bases from V and 5 bases from J; bases unmatched to any gene: 9. The DNA for the CDR3 is TGTGCTACCAGAGACAGGGGGTTACGAAACACCATATATTTT. Amino acid sequence: CATRDRGLRNTIYF.

This rearrangement joins TRBV10-3 to TRBJ2-2, with 7 bases that match TRBD2. V trimming: 7 bases; J trimming: 2 bases; junction bases outside the gene matches: 10. The CDR3 is made up of 16 amino acids. From germline, CDR1 is ENHRY and CDR2 SYGVKD. CDR3 region: CAITGTTSRNTGELFF. CDR3 bases: TGTGCCATCACCGGAACGACTAGCCGAAACACCGGGGAGCTGTTTTTT.

This rearrangement joins TRBV4-1 to TRBJ1-3; possibly TRBD1 for D (6 bases). The CDR3 totals 16 residues. Germline CDR1 MGHRA, CDR2 YSYEKL. Trimming removed 3 bases at V and 0 bases at J, with 12 bases between. The CDR3 DNA reads TGCGCCAGCAGCCAGGACAGAAGGCCCTCTGGAAACACCATATATTTT. This encodes CASSQDRRPSGNTIYF.

The V gene is TRBV30, the J gene TRBJ1-1, with D unclear. Trimming removed 2 bases at V and 1 base at J, with 11 bases between. The CDR3 spans 14 residues. Germline loops: CDR1 GTSNPN, CDR2 SVGIG (reference sequence). This CDR3 reads CAWSWWAPNTEAFF. In nucleotides, the CDR3 is TGTGCCTGGAGTTGGTGGGCACCGAACACTGAAGCTTTCTTT.

In its sample, this clone was seen once. This rearrangement joins TRBV7-2 to TRBJ2-3, with 11 nucleotides matching TRBD2. CDR3 length: 17 residues. J was trimmed by 8 bases and V by 1 base; bases with no gene match: 11. CDR1 and CDR2 from the germline V gene are SGHTA and FQGNSA. CDR3 coding DNA: TGTGCCAGCAGCTTAGGAGTAGCGGGAGGGCTTACGGCTACGCAGTATTTT. It is translated as CASSLGVAGGLTATQYF.

This chain joins TRBV5-6 and TRBJ1-5; the D is unclear. The CDR3 extends over 14 amino acids. In germline, CDR1 is SGHDT, CDR2 YYEEEE. The V end lost 0 bases, the J end lost 3 bases, and 7 bases lay between the germline ends. The CDR3 reads CASSLGHFNQPQHF. In DNA form, the CDR3 reads TGTGCCAGCAGCTTGGGACACTTCAATCAGCCCCAGCATTTT.

The chain employs TRBV6-5 and TRBJ2-3; D may be TRBD1 (5 bases). CDR3 size: 14 residues. Germline V gives CDR1 MNHEY, CDR2 SVGAGI. V was trimmed by 0 bases and J by 4 bases, leaving 8 bases between them. CDR3 sequence reads: CASSYSRGADTQYF. In DNA, the CDR3 is TGTGCCAGCAGTTACTCAAGGGGCGCAGATACGCAGTATTTT.

The rearrangement joins TRBV30 to TRBJ2-5; D perhaps matches TRBD2 (6 bases). The germline CDR1 and CDR2 sequences are GTSNPN and SVGIG (reference sequence). Trimming stripped 2 bases from V and 3 bases from J, with 16 bases between. The CDR3 is 15 residues long. The CDR3 loop is CAWSRLAAGKETQYF. CDR3 nucleotide sequence: TGTGCCTGGAGTCGCCTGGCGGCGGGGAAAGAGACCCAGTACTTC.

V usage is TRBV5-6 and J usage is TRBJ2-1; D remains unclear. The CDR3 spans 13 residues. V was trimmed by 1 base and J by 7 bases, leaving 9 bases between them. Germline CDR1 and CDR2: SGHDT and YYEEEE. CDR3 residues: CASSLMGENEQFF. The CDR3, as DNA: TGTGCCAGCAGCTTGATGGGCGAAAATGAGCAGTTCTTC.